A selection of T cell receptor beta chains follows, all from one sample in a study of T cell changes during pregnancy in multiple sclerosis. The protocol was immunoSEQ multiplex PCR, while the TCRdb copy is restricted to in-frame clones and leaves out a portion. The sample has about 80,000 clones; 89% are singletons. The specimen comprised peripheral blood, sampled before pregnancy. The receptor source for this set is a female donor with multiple sclerosis, enrolled in a pregnancy study. The conserved cysteine and the conserved F or W are not part of the CDR3 here. A D gene is named only where the DNA matches it firmly.

>TRBJ2-7|TRBV7-6|NA|11
ASSRDGTYEQY
>TRBJ1-5|TRBV4-1|TRBD1|14
ASSQGPGQGQQPQH
>TRBJ1-2|TRBV7-2|NA|11
ASSLVGDSGYT
>TRBJ1-1|TRBV7-2|TRBD1|12
ASSFGQAGAEAF
>TRBJ1-2|TRBV7-8|TRBD1|11
ASSRQGNYGYT
>TRBJ2-3|TRBV9|TRBD2|13
ASSAGGLDTDTQY
>TRBJ2-2|TRBV7-2|TRBD2|15
ASSLVPGTSGPGELF
>TRBJ1-6|TRBV19|NA|13
ASSITQGGYSPLH
>TRBJ2-5|TRBV14|NA|16
ASSQDSGSRGVGETQY
>TRBJ2-6|TRBV30|NA|14
AWTPTERSGANVLT
>TRBJ2-2|TRBV5-1|NA|14
ASSPPTVSNTGELF
>TRBJ1-2|TRBV6-5|NA|11
ASSPGPDYGYT
>TRBJ1-1|TRBV2|NA|12
ASTLQGSGAEAF
>TRBJ2-1|TRBV2|TRBD2|13
ASSEELAGGNEQF
>TRBJ1-5|TRBV30|NA|14
AWSVPRGQINQPQH